This T cell receptor (beta chain) was observed in a study of T-cell reconstitution after alpha-beta-depleted transplantation in children. Findings of the study overall: It was newly produced T cells that mostly accounted for T-cell counts and diversity one year after transplant. Day-60 TCRbeta diversity that was high in some patients was derived from surviving recipient T cells and thymic progenitors.

Unique molecular identifiers were used to barcode this TCRbeta library. A single record per CDR3 protein comes from TCRdb applying MiXCR to the PCR reads. The sample has about 590,000 distinct CDR3 sequences; 10% to 15% are singletons. The CDR3 consists of 15 residues. V was clipped by 3 bases and J by 6 bases, with 17 bases between them. Germline CDR1 reads SEHNR; CDR2 reads FQNEAQ (reference sequence). This clonotype has a handful of counts. What it binds is not known. This receptor was taken from a male patient between 10 and 17 years old who had a stem cell transplant for acute myeloid leukemia, so the T cells may come from the graft donor. The chain couples TRBV7-9 to TRBJ1-1; no firm D call. Material: PBMCs, mostly from graft donor cells, obtained 360 days after TCRalphabeta/CD19-depleted stem cell transplant. CDR3 region: CASSFVRAAGAEAFF. The CDR3 DNA is TGTGCCAGCAGCTTCGTTCGGGCGGCGGGAGCTGAAGCTTTCTTT.